Each of the 25 T cell receptor beta chains below was sequenced from the same sample in a study of cytomegalovirus exposure and HLA in healthy donors. Primers for the PCR totalled 60 Vbeta and 13 Jbeta. The data were produced by immunoSEQ multiplex PCR, yet TCRdb's version contains in-frame clones alone and is incomplete. The sample gives under 120,000 clones, 79% of which show up once; over 3% is in the top ten. The sequencing input was PBMCs. These receptors all come from a woman between 40 and 50 years old in good health and CMV-seronegative.

This clone came up a few times. V gene TRBV28 combines with J gene TRBJ2-1, with a possible D match to TRBD1 (6 bases). CDR3 length equals 15 residues. Germline lookup yields CDR1 MDHEN and CDR2 SYDVKM. V was pared by 5 bases and J by 3 bases, with 14 bases between. CDR3 protein: CASSPPGTNYNEQFF. The CDR3 nucleotides are TGTGCCAGCAGTCCGCCCGGGACAAACTACAATGAGCAGTTCTTC.

The chain recombines TRBV5-6 with TRBJ2-1, with 9 bases matching TRBD2. With 2 bases clipped from V and 2 bases from J, the junction kept 5 bases outside the gene matches. The CDR3 has 16 residues. CDR1 and CDR2 from the germline V gene are SGHDT and YYEEEE. CDR3 sequence: CASSFGAGGPYNEQFF. In DNA, the CDR3 is TGTGCCAGCAGCTTCGGAGCGGGGGGCCCCTACAATGAGCAGTTCTTC.

This chain links TRBV28 with TRBJ2-1; D gene uncertain. V was clipped by 2 bases and J by 9 bases, with 5 bases between them. Per the germline V gene, CDR1 is MDHEN and CDR2 is SYDVKM. The CDR3 totals 11 residues. The CDR3 DNA is TGTGCCAGCAGTTTAATCGGTGAGCAGTTCTTC. This translates into CASSLIGEQFF.

The chain carries TRBV28 and TRBJ2-5, with a tentative D call TRBD2 (6 bases). The germline gives CDR1 MDHEN, CDR2 SYDVKM. The ends were cut back, 4 bases at V and 4 bases at J, with 13 bases in the middle. CDR3 size: 14 residues. The CDR3 sequence: CASSSPGGVETQYF. The CDR3 DNA is TGTGCCAGCAGTTCCCCCGGAGGGGTAGAGACCCAGTACTTC.

This clone was recorded many times. The chain combines TRBV7-2 with TRBJ1-2; perhaps TRBD1 as D (5 bases). The germline V gene encodes CDR1 SGHTA and CDR2 FQGNSA. This CDR3 has 19 amino acids. V was pared by 5 bases and J by 3 bases, with 28 bases between. The DNA of the CDR3 is TGTGCCAGCAGCCCACTCCGCCCCGACGTGTATCGGGGGGACTATGGCTACACCTTC. It translates to CASSPLRPDVYRGDYGYTF.

The genes are TRBV7-9 and TRBJ2-1; 12 bases are shared with TRBD2. In germline, CDR1 is SEHNR, CDR2 FQNEAQ (reference sequence). This CDR3 spans 16 amino acids. V shed 5 bases and J 8 bases; nucleotides not matched to a gene: 10. The CDR3 region has the DNA TGTGCCAGCAGCCCTAGCCTAGCGGGGGGGTGGGATGAGCAGTTCTTC. Amino acid sequence: CASSPSLAGGWDEQFF.

The V gene is TRBV27, the J gene TRBJ2-1, with TRBD2 identical over 12 bases. The CDR3 has 19 amino acids. The germline V gene encodes CDR1 MNHEY and CDR2 SMNVEV (reference sequence). V shed 7 bases and J 6 bases; nucleotides not matched to a gene: 19. In DNA, the CDR3 is TGTGCCAGCACTCCGCGGGGACTAGCGGGTAACCCTAGCAGCAATGAGCAGTTCTTC. Translated: CASTPRGLAGNPSSNEQFF.

The V call is TRBV4-2, the J call TRBJ2-3; 8 bases are shared with TRBD2. Trimming cost V 0 bases and J 0 bases; bases outside gene matches: 5. The CDR3 is 17 amino acids. Germline V lookup: CDR1 LGHNA, CDR2 YNFKEQ. CDR3 sequence: CASSQDRGGGSTDTQYF. As DNA, the CDR3 is TGTGCCAGCAGCCAAGATCGGGGGGGAGGGAGCACAGATACGCAGTATTTT.

As DNA, the CDR3 is TGTGCCAGCTCAGTAAACGGACAGGGGGCTGGATCACCCCTCCACTTT. Translating gives CASSVNGQGAGSPLHF. The chain is built from TRBV18 and TRBJ1-6; 11 positions agree with TRBD1. CDR3 length: 16 residues. After removal of 5 bases from V and 10 bases from J, the junction contained 10 bases not matched to a gene. Germline CDR1 KGHSH, CDR2 LQKENI.

The gene calls are TRBV7-9 and TRBJ1-2, with TRBD1 matching 8 bases. This CDR3 contains 14 residues. V trimming: 2 bases; J trimming: 5 bases; junction bases outside the gene matches: 4. Germline V gives CDR1 SEHNR, CDR2 FQNEAQ (reference sequence). As DNA, the CDR3 is TGTGCCAGCAGCTTATATCAGGGGGCATATGGCTACACCTTC. Protein sequence: CASSLYQGAYGYTF.

This clone was seen just once. Other DNA sequences of this sample code for an identical CDR3. The chain couples TRBV5-1 to TRBJ2-3, with 15 bases matching TRBD2. J lost 0 bases, V lost 4 bases, and 6 bases had no gene match. Germline lookup yields CDR1 SGHRS and CDR2 YFSETQ. CDR3 length: 18 amino acids. This CDR3 is CASSPGLAGGLSTDTQYF. DNA for the CDR3: TGCGCCAGCAGCCCGGGACTAGCGGGGGGCTTAAGCACAGATACGCAGTATTTT.

The chain couples TRBV28 to TRBJ2-5, with D maybe TRBD2 (5 bases). The ends were cut back, 6 bases at V and 8 bases at J, with 16 bases in the middle. Germline CDR1 reads MDHEN; CDR2 reads SYDVKM. The CDR3 is 13 amino acids. In nucleotides, the CDR3 is TGTGCCAGCAGACCCGGACGAGGGCAAACCCAGTACTTC. The encoded protein is CASRPGRGQTQYF.

V is TRBV18 and J is TRBJ2-2, with D maybe TRBD2 (5 bases). V lost 6 bases and J 2 bases, leaving 10 bases between the germline ends. From germline, CDR1 is KGHSH and CDR2 LQKENI. This CDR3 has 14 amino acids. The CDR3 reads CASSRDPNTGELFF. The CDR3 DNA reads as TGTGCCAGCTCCCGGGATCCAAACACCGGGGAGCTGTTTTTT. Full variable domain (missing parts from reference TRBV18 and TRBJ2-2): NAGVMQNPRHLVRRRGQEARLRCSPMKGHSHVYWYRQLPEEGLKFMVYLQKENIIDESGMPKERFSAEFPKEGPSILRIQQVVRGDSAAYFCASSRDPNTGELFFGEGSRLTVL.

The gene calls are TRBV2 and TRBJ1-2; D is uncertain. Deletions cut 4 bases from V and 3 bases from J, with 15 bases between. Germline V gene lookup returns CDR1 SNHLY and CDR2 FYNNEI. CDR3 length equals 15 residues. This CDR3 reads CASSGGSAGYYGYTF. The CDR3 DNA reads as TGTGCCAGCAGTGGTGGGAGTGCGGGTTACTATGGCTACACCTTC.

V usage is TRBV15 and J usage is TRBJ1-2; unclear D gene. Germline CDR1 and CDR2: LNHNV and YYDKDF (reference sequence). Trimming took off 3 bases at V and 4 bases at J, with 15 bases between the two ends. CDR3 length equals 15 residues. The CDR3 DNA is TGTGCCACCAGCAGGGCAGGCCTCAACGTCTATGGCTACACCTTC. Translation: CATSRAGLNVYGYTF.

As DNA, the CDR3 is TGTGCCAGCAGCTTGGGACTCCTGTCTCGCTATGGCTACACCTTC. Translated, it gives CASSLGLLSRYGYTF. V usage is TRBV5-4 and J usage is TRBJ1-2; D is uncertain. V was shortened by 0 bases and J by 4 bases, with 13 bases between the two germline ends. CDR3 length: 15 amino acids. The germline gives CDR1 SGHNT, CDR2 YYREEE (reference sequence).

This rearrangement joins TRBV9 to TRBJ2-1, with D possibly being TRBD2 (5 bases). The V and J ends lost 3 bases and 4 bases respectively, with 8 bases between them. The germline gives CDR1 SGDLS, CDR2 YYNGEE. CDR3 length equals 13 residues. In DNA, the CDR3 is TGTGCCAGCAGCGCCCCGGGATACAATGAGCAGTTCTTC. Amino acid sequence: CASSAPGYNEQFF.

This clone was counted once. This sequence joins TRBV5-1 and TRBJ2-5; tentatively, D is TRBD1 (5 bases). V was trimmed by 4 bases and J by 5 bases, leaving 15 bases between them. The CDR3 has 14 amino acids. Germline lookup yields CDR1 SGHRS and CDR2 YFSETQ. CDR3 sequence reads: CASSAVQGAETQYF. The CDR3 DNA reads as TGCGCCAGCAGCGCGGTGCAGGGCGCCGAGACCCAGTACTTC.

The V and J genes are TRBV11-2 and TRBJ2-7; 7 bases line up with TRBD1. Germline CDR1 reads SGHAT; CDR2 reads FQNNGV. Trimming cost V 4 bases and J 3 bases; bases outside gene matches: 6. This CDR3 is built from 14 residues. As DNA, the CDR3 is TGTGCCAGCAGCTCCCGAGCAGGGGGCTACGAGCAGTACTTC. Translating it yields CASSSRAGGYEQYF.

V usage is TRBV7-2 and J usage is TRBJ1-4; D is perhaps TRBD1 (6 bases). The CDR3 has 15 amino acids. Trimming took 4 bases from V and 4 from J, leaving 13 bases between them. In germline, CDR1 is SGHTA, CDR2 FQGNSA. The DNA of the CDR3 is TGTGCCAGCAGCTGGAGGCCAGGGGTTAATGAAAAACTGTTTTTT. Its translation: CASSWRPGVNEKLFF.

This sequence joins TRBV23-1 and TRBJ1-5, with D unresolved. TRBV23-1 is identified as an open reading frame with a role that is uncertain. The length of the CDR3 is 12 residues. With 0 bases removed from V and 6 bases from J, the gap between germline ends came to 3 bases. The DNA for the CDR3 is TGCGCCAGCAGTCAATCCAGTCAGCCCCAGCATTTT. Protein product: CASSQSSQPQHF.

The chain recombines TRBV11-2 with TRBJ2-5, with TRBD2 matching over 8 bases. TRBJ2-7 matches the DNA end more closely, so the J call is doubtful. The CDR3 sequence is 15 residues long. Germline-derived CDR1 and CDR2 are SGHAT and FQNNGV. The CDR3 bases are TGTGCCAGCAGCTTAGACCCGGGAGGGCGGCCCGAGCAGTACTTC. Translating it yields CASSLDPGGRPEQYF.

This clone has only a few counts. The chain recombines TRBV11-2 with TRBJ1-3, with D unresolved. Trimming left V 5 bases short and J 8 bases short, with 16 bases between. Germline CDR1 is SGHAT and CDR2 is FQNNGV. The CDR3 is 14 residues long. The CDR3 DNA sequence: TGTGCCAGCAGCCCTGGCACAGTTGTGGACACCATATATTTT. Amino acid sequence: CASSPGTVVDTIYF. Complete variable domain (other parts from reference TRBV11-2 and TRBJ1-3): EAGVAQSPRYKIIEKRQSVAFWCNPISGHATLYWYQQILGQGPKLLIQFQNNGVVDDSQLPKDRFSAERLKGVDSTLKIQPAKLEDSAVYLCASSPGTVVDTIYFGEGSWLTVV.

This clone was picked up one time. The chain is built from TRBV9 and TRBJ2-1; TRBD2 aligns across 7 bases. The germline V gene has CDR1 SGDLS and CDR2 YYNGEE. The CDR3 runs to 16 residues. The V segment lost 0 bases and the J segment 4 bases; nucleotides outside the gene matches: 7. DNA of the CDR3: TGTGCCAGCAGCGTAGGCGGGAGCGGGCTATACAATGAGCAGTTCTTC. Its translation: CASSVGGSGLYNEQFF.

The chain joins TRBV7-8 to TRBJ1-2; D possibly corresponds to TRBD1 (6 bases). The CDR3 sequence is 15 residues long. In germline, CDR1 is SGHVS, CDR2 FQNEAQ. The V gene lost 1 base and the J gene lost 2 bases, with 11 bases spanning the gap. As DNA, the CDR3 is TGTGCCAGCAGCTTAGAATTTACAGGGAACTATGGCTACACCTTC. This translates into CASSLEFTGNYGYTF.